The clone carrying this T cell receptor (beta chain) was picked up one time. Its antigen is still unknown. TCRdb's table, derived via immunoSEQ multiplex PCR, lists solely in-frame clones and lacks some. Of 150,000 to 180,000 clones listed, roughly 86% are singletons. The sample originates from a study of cytomegalovirus exposure and HLA in healthy donors. Whole-study results and caveats: That first-cohort TCR clusters tended to co-occur in the 95 to 150 validation repertoires was found in a later analysis. Associated with cytomegalovirus, according to the listing, were 150 to 200 TCR beta chains.

After removal of 5 bases from V and 2 bases from J, the junction contained 6 bases not matched to a gene. Germline CDR1 is MDHEN and CDR2 is SYDVKM. The CDR3 consists of 15 residues. Specimen: PBMCs. V and J are TRBV28 and TRBJ1-5; 7 nucleotides agree with TRBD1. This receptor was obtained from a human donor in good health. The CDR3, as DNA: TGTGCCAGCAGTGGGCCTGGACAGGGCAATCAGCCCCAGCATTTT. Translating gives CASSGPGQGNQPQHF.